Described below is a single T cell receptor (beta chain) sequence and its context. Its antigen is unidentified. Amplified regions were TCR beta CDR3 sequences from RNA transcripts. The HTBI primer set drove a first-round RT-PCR of the TCR CDR3. Each CDR3 protein is one row after TCRdb ran MiXCR on the multiplex PCR reads. The sample lists more than 550,000 distinct CDR3 sequences, roughly 46% occurring once. The sample comes from a study of T cells in Graves' hyperthyroidism and ophthalmopathy. Study-level findings and limits: Most thyroid clonotypes expanded above 0.001 appeared in blood too. For ophthalmopathy, model prediction preceded onset by a median around six months.

A patient was excluded if there was uncontrolled infection, other autoimmune disease, pregnancy or lactation. The sample consisted of peripheral blood or thyroid tissue (not recorded which). The origin of this receptor is an adult man with Graves' disease, either hyperthyroidism or ophthalmopathy (not recorded which).

The CDR3 spells CASSDQGVTQYF. The CDR3 DNA reads TGTGCCAGTAGTGATCAGGGGGTGACCCAGTACTTC. This chain links TRBV19 with TRBJ2-5; TRBD1 matches 7 bases. Unmatched junction bases numbered 4, after V lost 5 bases and J lost 7 bases. CDR3 length: 12 residues. Germline V lookup: CDR1 LNHDA, CDR2 SQIVND (reference sequence).